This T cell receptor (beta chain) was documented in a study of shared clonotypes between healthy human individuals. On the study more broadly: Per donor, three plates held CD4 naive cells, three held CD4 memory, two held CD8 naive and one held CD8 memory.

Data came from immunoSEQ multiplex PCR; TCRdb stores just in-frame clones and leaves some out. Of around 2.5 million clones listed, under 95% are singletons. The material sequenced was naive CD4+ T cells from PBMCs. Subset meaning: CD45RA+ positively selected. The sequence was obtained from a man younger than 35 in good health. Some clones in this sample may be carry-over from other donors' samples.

CDR3: CASSVAGSTSYEQYF. The CDR3 DNA sequence: TGTGCCAGCTCGGTCGCGGGGTCGACCTCCTACGAGCAGTACTTC. The J gene is TRBJ2-7, the V gene TRBV6-5, with D possibly being TRBD2 (6 bases). The CDR3 has 15 amino acids. Trimming removed 8 bases from V and 0 bases from J, with 17 bases in between. CDR1 and CDR2 (germline): MNHEY, SVGAGI.